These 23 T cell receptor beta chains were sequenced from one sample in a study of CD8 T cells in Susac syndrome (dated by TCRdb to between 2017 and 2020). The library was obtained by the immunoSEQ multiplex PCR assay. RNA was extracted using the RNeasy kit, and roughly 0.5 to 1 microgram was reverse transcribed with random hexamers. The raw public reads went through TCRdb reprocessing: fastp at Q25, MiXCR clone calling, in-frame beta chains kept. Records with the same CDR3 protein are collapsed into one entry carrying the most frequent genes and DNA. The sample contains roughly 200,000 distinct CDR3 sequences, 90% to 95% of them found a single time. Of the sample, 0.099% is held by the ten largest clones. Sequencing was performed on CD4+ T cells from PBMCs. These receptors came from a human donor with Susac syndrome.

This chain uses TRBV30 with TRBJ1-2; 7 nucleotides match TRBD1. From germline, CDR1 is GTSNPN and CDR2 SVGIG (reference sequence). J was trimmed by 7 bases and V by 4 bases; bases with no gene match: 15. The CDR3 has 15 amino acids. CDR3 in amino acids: CAWTPGPKGAGGYTF. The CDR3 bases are TGTGCCTGGACCCCCGGGCCGAAGGGGGCAGGTGGCTACACCTTC. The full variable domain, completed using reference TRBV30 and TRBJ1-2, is SQTIHQWPATLVQPVGSPLSLECTVEGTSNPNLYWYRQAAGRGLQLLFYSVGIGQISSEVPQNLSASRPQDRQFILSSKKLLLSDSGFYLCAWTPGPKGAGGYTFGSGTRLTVV.

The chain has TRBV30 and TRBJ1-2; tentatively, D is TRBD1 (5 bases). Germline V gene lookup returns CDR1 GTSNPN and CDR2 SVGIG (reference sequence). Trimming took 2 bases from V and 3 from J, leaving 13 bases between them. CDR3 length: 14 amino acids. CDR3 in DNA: TGTGCCTGGAGTTCAGGGTTCCCCTACTATGGCTACACCTTC. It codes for CAWSSGFPYYGYTF.

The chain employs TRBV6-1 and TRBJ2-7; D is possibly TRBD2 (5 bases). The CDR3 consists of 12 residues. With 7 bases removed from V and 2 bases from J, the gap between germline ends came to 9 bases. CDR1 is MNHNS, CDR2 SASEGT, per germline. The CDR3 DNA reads TGTGCCAGCACGCGGGCCCCCTACGAGCAGTACTTC. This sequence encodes CASTRAPYEQYF.

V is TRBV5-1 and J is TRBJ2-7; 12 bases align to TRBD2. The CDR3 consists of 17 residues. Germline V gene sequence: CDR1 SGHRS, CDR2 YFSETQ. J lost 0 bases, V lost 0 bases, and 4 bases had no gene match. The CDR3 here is CASSLVGTSGYSYEQYF. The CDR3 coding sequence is TGCGCCAGCAGCTTGGTCGGGACTAGCGGGTACTCCTACGAGCAGTACTTC.

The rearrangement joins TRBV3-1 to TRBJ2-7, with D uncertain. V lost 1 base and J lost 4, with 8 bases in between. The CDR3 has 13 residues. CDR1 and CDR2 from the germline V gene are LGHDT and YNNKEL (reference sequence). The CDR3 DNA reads TGTGCCAGCAGCCAAGGGATGGGGTACGAGCAGTACTTC. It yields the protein CASSQGMGYEQYF.

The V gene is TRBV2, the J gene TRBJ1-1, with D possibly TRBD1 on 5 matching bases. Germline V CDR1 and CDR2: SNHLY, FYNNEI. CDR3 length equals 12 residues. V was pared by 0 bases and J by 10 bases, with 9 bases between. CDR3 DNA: TGTGCCAGCAGTGAAGCTGCGGGGGGAGCTTTCTTT. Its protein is CASSEAAGGAFF.

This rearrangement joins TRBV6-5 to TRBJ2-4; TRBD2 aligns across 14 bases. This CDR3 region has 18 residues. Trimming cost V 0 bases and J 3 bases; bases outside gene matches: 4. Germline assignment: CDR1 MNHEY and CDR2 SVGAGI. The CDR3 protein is CASSYSGTSGRLKNIQYF. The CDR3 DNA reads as TGTGCCAGCAGTTACTCGGGGACTAGCGGGAGACTCAAAAACATTCAGTACTTC.

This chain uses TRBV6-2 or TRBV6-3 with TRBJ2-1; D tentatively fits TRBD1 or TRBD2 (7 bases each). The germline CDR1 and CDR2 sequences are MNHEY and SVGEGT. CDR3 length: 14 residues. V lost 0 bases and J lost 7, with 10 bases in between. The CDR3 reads CASSYSRGGNEQFF. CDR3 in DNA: TGTGCCAGCAGTTACTCCAGGGGGGGGAATGAGCAGTTCTTC.

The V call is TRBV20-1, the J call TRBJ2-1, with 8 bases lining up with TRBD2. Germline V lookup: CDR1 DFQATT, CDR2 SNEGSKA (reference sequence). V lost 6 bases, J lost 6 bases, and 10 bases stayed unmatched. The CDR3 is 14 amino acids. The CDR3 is CSAGIGRAVNEQFF. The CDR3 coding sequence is TGCAGTGCCGGTATCGGGAGGGCAGTCAATGAGCAGTTCTTC.

This CDR3 reads CASSLGPDEQFF. The CDR3 nucleotides read TGTGCCAGCAGCTTGGGTCCCGATGAGCAGTTCTTC. The rearrangement links TRBV5-4 to TRBJ2-1; D is unresolved. The CDR3 has 12 amino acids. Trimming took 0 bases from V and 8 from J, leaving 6 bases between them. The germline CDR1 and CDR2 sequences are SGHNT and YYREEE (reference sequence).

The CDR3 is CSARDQSSYEQYF. Here the CDR3 DNA reads TGCAGTGCTAGAGATCAGAGCTCCTACGAGCAGTACTTC. V and J are TRBV20-1 and TRBJ2-7; D call uncertain. V lost 0 bases and J 0 bases, leaving 6 bases between the germline ends. Germline V gene lookup returns CDR1 DFQATT and CDR2 SNEGSKA (reference sequence). This CDR3 region has 13 residues.

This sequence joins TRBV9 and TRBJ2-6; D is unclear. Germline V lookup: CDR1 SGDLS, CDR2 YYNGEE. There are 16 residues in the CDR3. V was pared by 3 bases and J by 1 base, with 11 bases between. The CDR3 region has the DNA TGTGCCAGCAGCGACCCATCGGTTTCTGGGGCCAACGTCCTGACTTTC. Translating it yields CASSDPSVSGANVLTF.

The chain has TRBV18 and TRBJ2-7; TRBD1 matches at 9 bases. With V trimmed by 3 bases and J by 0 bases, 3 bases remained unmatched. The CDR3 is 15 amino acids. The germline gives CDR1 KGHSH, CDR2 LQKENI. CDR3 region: CASSPLTGGSYEQYF. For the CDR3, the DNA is TGTGCCAGCTCACCTTTGACAGGGGGCTCCTACGAGCAGTACTTC.

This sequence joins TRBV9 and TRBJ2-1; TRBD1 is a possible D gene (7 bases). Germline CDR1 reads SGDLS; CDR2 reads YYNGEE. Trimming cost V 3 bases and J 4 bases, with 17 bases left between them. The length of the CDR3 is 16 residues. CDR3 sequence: CASSEGGQTPYNEQFF. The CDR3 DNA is TGTGCCAGCAGCGAGGGGGGACAGACTCCTTACAATGAGCAGTTCTTC.

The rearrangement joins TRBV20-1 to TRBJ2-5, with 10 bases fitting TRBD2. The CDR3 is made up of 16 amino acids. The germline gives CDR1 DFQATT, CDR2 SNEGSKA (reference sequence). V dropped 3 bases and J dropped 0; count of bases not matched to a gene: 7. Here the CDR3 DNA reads TGCAGTGCTAGCGTGTCTAGCGGGGGAGACCAAGAGACCCAGTACTTC. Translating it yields CSASVSSGGDQETQYF.

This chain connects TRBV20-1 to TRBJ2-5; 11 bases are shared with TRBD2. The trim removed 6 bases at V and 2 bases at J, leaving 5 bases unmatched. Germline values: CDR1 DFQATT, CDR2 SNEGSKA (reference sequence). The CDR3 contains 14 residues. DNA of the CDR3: TGCAGTGCAATCGGGACTAGCGGACAAGAGACCCAGTACTTC. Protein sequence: CSAIGTSGQETQYF.

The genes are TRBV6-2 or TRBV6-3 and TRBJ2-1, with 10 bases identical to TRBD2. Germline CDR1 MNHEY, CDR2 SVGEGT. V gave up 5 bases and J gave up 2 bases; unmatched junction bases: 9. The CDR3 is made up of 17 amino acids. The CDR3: CASSPLSSGRPYNEQFF. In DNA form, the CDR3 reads TGTGCCAGCAGTCCGCTTTCTAGCGGGAGACCCTACAATGAGCAGTTCTTC.

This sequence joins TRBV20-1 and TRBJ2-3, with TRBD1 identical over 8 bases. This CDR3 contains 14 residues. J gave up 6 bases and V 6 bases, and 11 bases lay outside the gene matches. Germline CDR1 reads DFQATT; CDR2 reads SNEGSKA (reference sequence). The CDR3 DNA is TGCAGTGCCGAGAATGACAGGGGAGGCGATACGCAGTATTTT. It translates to CSAENDRGGDTQYF.

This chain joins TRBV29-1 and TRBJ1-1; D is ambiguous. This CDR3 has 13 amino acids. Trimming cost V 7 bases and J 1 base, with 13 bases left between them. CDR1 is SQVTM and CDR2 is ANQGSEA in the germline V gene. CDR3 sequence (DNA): TGCAGCGCTAACTTGCGGTGGAACACTGAAGCTTTCTTT. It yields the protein CSANLRWNTEAFF.

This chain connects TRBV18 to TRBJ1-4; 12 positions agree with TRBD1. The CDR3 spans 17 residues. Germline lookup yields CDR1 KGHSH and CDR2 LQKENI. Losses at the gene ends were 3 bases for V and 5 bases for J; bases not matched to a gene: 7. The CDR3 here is CASSPGTGGQLNEKLFF. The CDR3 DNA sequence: TGTGCCAGCTCACCCGGGACAGGGGGCCAATTGAATGAAAAACTGTTTTTT.

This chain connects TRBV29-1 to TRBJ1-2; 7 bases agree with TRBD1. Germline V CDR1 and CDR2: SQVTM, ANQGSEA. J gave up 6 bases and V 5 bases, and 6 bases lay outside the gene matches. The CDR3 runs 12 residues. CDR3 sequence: CSVQGGADGYTF. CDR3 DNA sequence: TGCAGCGTTCAAGGGGGCGCGGATGGCTACACCTTC.

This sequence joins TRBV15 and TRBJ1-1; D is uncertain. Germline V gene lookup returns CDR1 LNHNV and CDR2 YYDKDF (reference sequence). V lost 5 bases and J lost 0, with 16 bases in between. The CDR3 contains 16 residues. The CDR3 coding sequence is TGTGCCACCAGCGAGCGACCTAGGGTAATGAACACTGAAGCTTTCTTT. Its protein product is CATSERPRVMNTEAFF.

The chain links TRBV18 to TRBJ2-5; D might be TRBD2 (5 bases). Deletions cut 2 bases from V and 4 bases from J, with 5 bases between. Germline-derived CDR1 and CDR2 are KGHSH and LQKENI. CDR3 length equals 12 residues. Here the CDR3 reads CASSPEGETQYF. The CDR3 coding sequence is TGTGCCAGCTCACCAGAGGGAGAGACCCAGTACTTC.